This T cell receptor (beta chain) was identified in a study of T-cell reconstitution after alpha-beta-depleted transplantation in children. This clonotype was seen only a few times. Antigen unknown. Preparation of the TCRbeta library used unique molecular identifiers. MiXCR was run by TCRdb on the PCR reads, yielding one entry per CDR3 protein. The sample lists about 980,000 distinct CDR3 sequences, about 29% seen once, with roughly 27% in the top ten. CDR3 length equals 17 residues. Trimming left V 6 bases short and J 0 bases short, with 21 bases between. Whole-study findings and limits: Expanded clones from the graft, numbering several hundred, reportedly supplied alpha-beta T cells about two months after transplant. Hyperexpanded clones declined; after one year, newly produced T cells mostly supplied diversity. At day 60, the high TCRbeta diversity found in some patients originated from recipient T cells and thymic progenitors that had survived.

This rearrangement joins TRBV12-3 or TRBV12-4 to TRBJ2-7; D is perhaps TRBD1 or TRBD2 (5 bases each). The sample in question was PBMCs, mostly from graft donor cells, obtained 360 days after TCRalphabeta/CD19-depleted stem cell transplant. The TCR originated in a boy less than two years old who had a stem cell transplant for SCID, so the T cells may come from the graft donor. The CDR3 protein is CASRARVGDAGSYEQYF. CDR3 nucleotides: TGTGCCAGCAGGGCGAGGGTGGGGGACGCTGGCTCCTACGAGCAGTACTTC.